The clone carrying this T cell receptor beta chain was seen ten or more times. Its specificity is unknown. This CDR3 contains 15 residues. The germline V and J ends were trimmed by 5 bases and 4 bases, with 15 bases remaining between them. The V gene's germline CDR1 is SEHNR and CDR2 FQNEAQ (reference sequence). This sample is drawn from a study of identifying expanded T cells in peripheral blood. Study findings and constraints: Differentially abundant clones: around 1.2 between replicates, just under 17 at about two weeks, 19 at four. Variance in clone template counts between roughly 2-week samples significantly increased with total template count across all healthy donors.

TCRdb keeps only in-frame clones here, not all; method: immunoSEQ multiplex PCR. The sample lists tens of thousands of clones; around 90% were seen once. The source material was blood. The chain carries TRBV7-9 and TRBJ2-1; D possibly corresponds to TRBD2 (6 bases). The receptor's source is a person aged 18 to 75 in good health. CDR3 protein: CASSRGLPLYNEQFF. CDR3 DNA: TGTGCCAGCAGCAGGGGACTTCCCCTATACAATGAGCAGTTCTTC.